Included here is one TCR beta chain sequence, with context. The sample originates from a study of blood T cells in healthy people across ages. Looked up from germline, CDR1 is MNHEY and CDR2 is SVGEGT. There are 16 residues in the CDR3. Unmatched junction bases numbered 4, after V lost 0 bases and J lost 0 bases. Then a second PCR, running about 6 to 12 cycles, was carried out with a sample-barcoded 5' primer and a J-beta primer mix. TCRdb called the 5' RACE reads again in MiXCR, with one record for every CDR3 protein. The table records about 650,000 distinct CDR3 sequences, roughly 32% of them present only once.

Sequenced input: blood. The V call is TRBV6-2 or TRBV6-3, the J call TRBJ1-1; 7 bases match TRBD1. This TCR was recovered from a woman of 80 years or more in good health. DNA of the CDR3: TGTGCCAGCAGTTACTCTCCAGGGGGGGTGAACACTGAAGCTTTCTTT. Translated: CASSYSPGGVNTEAFF.